One sample yielded the 27 T cell receptor beta chains listed below, sequenced in a study of human T cells and chemical hapten exposure. Time point specified: patch test 1, 2 weeks after DPC sensitization. Treatment described: therapeutic diphenylcyclopropenone sensitization with weekly scalp DPC. TCRdb fed the RACE reads into MiXCR, producing one record per CDR3 protein. Of under 200,000 distinct CDR3 sequences listed, more than 12% are singletons. Sequenced here: whole blood, sampled in connection with sensitization to the hapten diphenylcyclopropenone (DPC). Receptors were obtained from a woman in her thirties with alopecia areata. Some clones in this sample may be carry-over from other donors' samples.

The chain is built from TRBV10-2 and TRBJ2-4; 10 bases are shared with TRBD2. The CDR3 runs to 18 residues. V lost 3 bases, J lost 1 base, and 9 bases stayed unmatched. Germline values: CDR1 WSHSY, CDR2 SAAADI. The CDR3 protein is CASSDVAGGRVAKNIQYF. In nucleotides, the CDR3 is TGCGCCAGCAGTGATGTAGCGGGAGGTCGGGTGGCCAAAAACATTCAGTACTTC.

This clonotype was seen a handful of times. The rearrangement joins TRBV6-2 or TRBV6-3 to TRBJ1-4, with 8 bases fitting TRBD1. V lost 5 bases and J lost 7; bases outside the gene matches: 9. This CDR3 has 15 residues. Germline V lookup: CDR1 MNHEY, CDR2 SVGEGT. In DNA form, the CDR3 reads TGTGCCAGCAGTGACCCAGGGGGCGCATCTGAAAAACTGTTTTTT. Translating it yields CASSDPGGASEKLFF.

This clonotype has at least ten counts. The chain uses TRBV28 and TRBJ1-2; D is ambiguous. The germline V and J ends were trimmed by 8 bases and 7 bases, with 14 bases remaining between them. The CDR3 is 12 residues long. Germline CDR1 and CDR2: MDHEN and SYDVKM. CDR3 region: CASAEQVPGYTF. CDR3 DNA sequence: TGTGCCAGCGCTGAACAAGTTCCTGGCTACACCTTC.

The chain has TRBV27 and TRBJ1-6; no clear D gene. Germline V gene data show CDR1 as MNHEY and CDR2 as SMNVEV (reference sequence). The CDR3 is 13 amino acids. Trimming shortened V by 1 base and J by 8 bases, and 6 bases separated the two germline ends. The CDR3: CASSLYPDSPLHF. In nucleotides, the CDR3 is TGTGCCAGCAGTTTATATCCAGATTCACCCCTCCACTTT.

The chain is built from TRBV4-1 and TRBJ1-1; maybe TRBD1 (5 bases). This CDR3 region has 12 residues. Germline V gene data show CDR1 as MGHRA and CDR2 as YSYEKL. Trimming removed 2 bases from V and 8 bases from J, with 9 bases in between. CDR3 coding DNA: TGCGCCAGCAGCCAAAGAGCAGGGGAAGCTTTCTTT. Amino acids: CASSQRAGEAFF.

Comment on this clonotype: At one end the junction does not follow the germline gene, possibly because of a read error. This sequence joins TRBV7-6 and TRBJ2-5; D call uncertain. This CDR3 is 12 amino acids long. Germline V gives CDR1 SGHVS, CDR2 FNYEAQ. This chain's CDR3 is CATSLTKETQYF. In DNA form, the CDR3 reads TGTGCCACCAGCCTAACGAAAGAGACCCAGTACTTC.

This chain uses TRBV19 with TRBJ2-7, with 14 nucleotides matching TRBD2. This CDR3 spans 16 amino acids. V dropped 5 bases and J dropped 5; count of bases not matched to a gene: 8. CDR1 is LNHDA and CDR2 is SQIVND in the germline V gene (reference sequence). The CDR3 region is CASSGTSGSWSNEQYF. CDR3 sequence (DNA): TGTGCCAGTAGTGGGACTAGCGGGAGTTGGTCTAACGAGCAGTACTTC.

In this sample, this clonotype turned up many times. This rearrangement joins TRBV12-3 or TRBV12-4 to TRBJ2-1; 9 bases are shared with TRBD1. Unmatched junction bases numbered 5, after V lost 5 bases and J lost 6 bases. The CDR3 covers 14 residues. The CDR3 DNA sequence: TGTGCCAGCAGTCGGGACAGGGTTAGCAATGAGCAGTTCTTC. Translation gives CASSRDRVSNEQFF.

V gene TRBV29-1 combines with J gene TRBJ2-1; 9 positions match TRBD2. Trimming cost V 2 bases and J 8 bases; bases outside gene matches: 4. Germline-derived CDR1 and CDR2 are SQVTM and ANQGSEA. The CDR3 runs to 13 residues. The CDR3, as DNA: TGCAGCGTTGAACGAGCGGGAGGTTATGAGCAGTTCTTC. It is translated as CSVERAGGYEQFF.

This clonotype was seen many times. J is TRBJ1-6 and V is TRBV6-5; D may be TRBD1 (6 bases). The V end was cut by 6 bases, the J end by 10 bases, with 16 bases between. From germline, CDR1 is MNHEY and CDR2 SVGAGI. This CDR3 comprises 14 residues. CDR3 region: CASSEDSGNSPLHF. As DNA, the CDR3 is TGTGCCAGCAGCGAGGACAGCGGGAACTCACCCCTCCACTTT.

This clonotype was counted a single time. V and J are TRBV28 and TRBJ1-2; 7 bases are shared with TRBD1. Germline V gene lookup returns CDR1 MDHEN and CDR2 SYDVKM. Unmatched junction bases numbered 12, after V lost 6 bases and J lost 8 bases. The CDR3 spans 14 residues. This CDR3 reads CASRSAQGDRGYTF. CDR3 in DNA: TGTGCCAGCAGGTCGGCCCAGGGGGATCGGGGCTACACCTTC.

The chain is built from TRBV20-1 and TRBJ2-5; D gene unclear. Germline assignment: CDR1 DFQATT and CDR2 SNEGSKA (reference sequence). V lost 0 bases and J 3 bases, leaving 11 bases between the germline ends. This CDR3 is 14 amino acids long. CDR3 in amino acids: CSARDLSREETQYF. DNA of the CDR3: TGCAGTGCTAGAGATCTAAGTAGGGAAGAGACCCAGTACTTC.

This clonotype occurred a few times. The gene calls are TRBV6-2 or TRBV6-3 and TRBJ2-7; the match to TRBD1 covers 9 bases. With V trimmed by 5 bases and J by 5 bases, 13 bases remained unmatched. Looked up from germline, CDR1 is MNHEY and CDR2 is SVGEGT. The CDR3 sequence is 16 residues long. The CDR3: CASSPSSTGGDDEQYF. The CDR3 region has the DNA TGTGCCAGCAGTCCTTCATCGACAGGGGGTGACGACGAGCAGTACTTC.

This chain uses TRBV9 with TRBJ1-6; no reliable D call. V was cut by 0 bases and J by 5 bases, with 9 bases left in between. The CDR3 runs to 15 residues. CDR1 SGDLS and CDR2 YYNGEE come from the germline V gene. This CDR3 reads CASSVGGQDNSPLHF. The CDR3 DNA reads TGTGCCAGCAGCGTAGGAGGGCAGGATAATTCACCCCTCCACTTT.

The chain combines TRBV10-3 with TRBJ2-7; D ambiguous. Looked up from germline, CDR1 is ENHRY and CDR2 is SYGVKD. The CDR3 extends over 15 amino acids. Trimming pared 3 bases from V and 5 bases from J, leaving 17 bases between. The CDR3 reads CAISDPAEIRHEQYF. In DNA form, the CDR3 reads TGTGCCATCAGTGACCCAGCCGAGATTCGGCACGAGCAGTACTTC.

This clonotype was detected only once. The chain joins TRBV29-1 to TRBJ2-5; D is possibly TRBD1 or TRBD2 (5 bases each). This CDR3 is 14 amino acids long. Trimming removed 7 bases at V and 2 bases at J, with 17 bases between. Germline V gene sequence: CDR1 SQVTM, CDR2 ANQGSEA. CDR3 in amino acids: CSGLGTRYQETQYF. In DNA, the CDR3 is TGCAGCGGACTCGGGACGAGGTATCAAGAGACCCAGTACTTC.

This clonotype was counted a few times. The V gene is TRBV24-1, the J gene TRBJ2-1, with 10 bases aligning to TRBD2. This CDR3 has 17 amino acids. V shed 4 bases, J shed 4 bases, and the junction held 9 bases outside the gene matches. CDR1 and CDR2 (germline): KGHDR, SFDVKD. DNA for the CDR3: TGTGCCACCAGTGACGCATCAGCGGGGGGGGTTTACAATGAGCAGTTCTTC. This translates into CATSDASAGGVYNEQFF.

This clonotype appeared many times. The chain has TRBV19 and TRBJ1-5; D is unclear. The V gene's germline CDR1 is LNHDA and CDR2 SQIVND (reference sequence). The V end lost 6 bases, the J end lost 4 bases, and 13 bases lay between the germline ends. The CDR3 spans 14 residues. The CDR3 sequence is CASRDPSGNQPQHF. CDR3 nucleotide sequence: TGTGCCAGTAGAGACCCCTCGGGAAATCAGCCCCAGCATTTT.

The chain uses TRBV12-2 and TRBJ1-3; the table names TRBD1, a call not compared with the DNA. TRBV12-2 is a documented pseudogene. The CDR3 contains 16 residues. CDR3 residues: CASRWVQGTTGNTIYF. DNA for the CDR3: TGTGCAAGTCGCTGGGTACAGGGGACTACTGGAAACACCATATATTTT.

The chain carries TRBV19 and TRBJ1-5; D is unresolved. The length of the CDR3 is 15 residues. V lost 2 bases and J 1 base, leaving 9 bases between the germline ends. Germline CDR1 is LNHDA and CDR2 is SQIVND (reference sequence). CDR3 sequence (DNA): TGTGCCAGTAGTATAAGTTCCCGGAGCAATCAGCCCCAGCATTTT. This encodes CASSISSRSNQPQHF.

This clonotype was recorded many times. The chain carries TRBV18 and TRBJ2-3; 11 bases match TRBD1. The CDR3 spans 14 residues. The junction had 5 bases not matched to a gene; V was cut back by 5 bases and J by 7 bases. Germline V gene lookup returns CDR1 KGHSH and CDR2 LQKENI. The DNA for the CDR3 is TGTGCCAGCTCATCCGGACAGGGGGCGAATACGCAGTATTTT. This gives the protein CASSSGQGANTQYF.

This clonotype was picked up a small number of times. V gene TRBV5-5 combines with J gene TRBJ2-1; either TRBD1 or TRBD2 may supply D (6 bases each). Trimming took 2 bases from V and 5 from J, leaving 11 bases between them. Germline loops: CDR1 SGHKS, CDR2 YYEKEE (reference sequence). CDR3 length: 14 amino acids. The DNA for the CDR3 is TGTGCCAGCAGCTTTCGGGGGCAGGACAATGAGCAGTTCTTC. It yields the protein CASSFRGQDNEQFF.

This clonotype came up a few times. The CDR3 protein is CASSPRLGGEAFF. Here the CDR3 DNA reads TGTGCCAGCAGCCCGCGTCTAGGGGGTGAAGCTTTCTTT. V gene TRBV14 combines with J gene TRBJ1-1, with D perhaps TRBD1 (6 bases). The CDR3 runs to 13 residues. Trimming removed 4 bases at V and 7 bases at J, with 13 bases between. Per germline, CDR1 SGHDN and CDR2 FVKESK.

This clonotype was recorded a few times. The chain is built from TRBV28 and TRBJ2-2, with a possible D match to TRBD1 (6 bases). There are 15 residues in the CDR3. Germline V gene data show CDR1 as MDHEN and CDR2 as SYDVKM. V gave up 3 bases and J gave up 6 bases, with 14 bases separating them. Written as DNA, the CDR3 is TGTGCCAGCAGTTTGCTGCAACAGGGCTCCGGGGAGCTGTTTTTT. This encodes CASSLLQQGSGELFF. The entire variable domain, with the rest obtained from reference TRBV28 and TRBJ2-2, is as follows: DVKVTQSSRYLVKRTGEKVFLECVQDMDHENMFWYRQDPGLGLRLIYFSYDVKMKEKGDIPEGYSVSREKKERFSLILESASTNQTSMYLCASSLLQQGSGELFFGEGSRLTVL.

The chain links TRBV6-6 to TRBJ2-7, with D perhaps TRBD2 (5 bases). The CDR3 runs 14 residues. V lost 4 bases to trimming and J lost 6 bases, with 16 bases between them. Germline V gene data show CDR1 as MNHNY and CDR2 as SVGAGI (reference sequence). The CDR3 sequence: CASSSDGMVSEQYF. CDR3 in DNA: TGTGCCAGCAGTTCCGACGGGATGGTGTCCGAGCAGTACTTC.

The J gene is TRBJ2-5, the V gene TRBV4-3; 8 positions agree with TRBD1. The V gene's germline CDR1 is LGHNA and CDR2 YSLEER. This CDR3 has 15 residues. Trimming took 1 base from V and 5 from J; bases not matched to a gene: 6. The CDR3 DNA follows: TGCGCCAGCAGCCAAGGGGACCGGACAGGGGAGACCCAGTACTTC. Translating it yields CASSQGDRTGETQYF.

This clonotype was counted between two and nine times. The chain has TRBV20-1 and TRBJ1-2; D is undetermined. The germline gives CDR1 DFQATT, CDR2 SNEGSKA (reference sequence). This CDR3 has 15 residues. V was cut by 0 bases and J by 4 bases, with 15 bases left in between. CDR3 in amino acids: CSARDVAGSLYGYTF. The CDR3 DNA sequence: TGCAGTGCTAGAGATGTTGCGGGGAGTCTCTATGGCTACACCTTC.